The next 8 T cell receptor beta chains were all read from a single sample in a study of cytomegalovirus exposure and HLA in healthy donors (dated by TCRdb to between 2016 and 2019). To prepare the library, the immunoSEQ multiplex PCR assay was applied. A mixture of 60 forward primers for TCR Vbeta segments and 13 reverse primers for TCR Jbeta segments was used in the multiplex PCR. What TCRdb holds here is the immuneACCESS table cut down to in-frame rearrangements. Part of the clones is not present; checked against another copy, under half of the missing clones reflect an unresolved V gene, and the others are unexplained. The sample table contains 110,000 to 150,000 clones; only one count was recorded for 65% to 85% of them. The top ten clonotypes cover more than 6.5% of the sample. Sequencing input: PBMCs. These receptors all come from a man younger than 40 in good health and CMV-seronegative.

The chain carries TRBV18 and TRBJ1-2; possible D gene TRBD1, 6 bases. Trimming removed 6 bases from V and 2 bases from J, with 10 bases in between. This CDR3 has 13 amino acids. In germline, CDR1 is KGHSH, CDR2 LQKENI. CDR3 nucleotides: TGTGCCAGCTCCGAGGACAGCAACTATGGCTACACCTTC. It translates to CASSEDSNYGYTF.

This clone has only a few counts. The rearrangement joins TRBV5-6 to TRBJ1-4, with TRBD1 matching 7 bases. With V trimmed by 5 bases and J by 2 bases, 12 bases remained unmatched. CDR1 and CDR2 (germline): SGHDT, YYEEEE. The CDR3 has 17 amino acids. CDR3 protein: CASRLTGSVATNEKLFF. The CDR3 DNA reads as TGTGCCAGCAGGCTGACAGGGTCGGTAGCGACTAATGAAAAACTGTTTTTT.

The genes are TRBV11-2 and TRBJ2-6, with TRBD2 matching 8 bases. J lost 3 bases, V lost 3 bases, and 4 bases had no gene match. CDR3 length equals 16 residues. Germline CDR1 reads SGHAT; CDR2 reads FQNNGV. The CDR3 DNA follows: TGTGCCAGCAGCTTCACCGGGGGGGGTGGGGCCAACGTCCTGACTTTC. Translated, it gives CASSFTGGGGANVLTF.

This clone was seen once. V is TRBV7-3 and J is TRBJ2-3; 14 positions agree with TRBD2. V lost 3 bases, J lost 6 bases, and 11 bases stayed unmatched. Germline CDR1 reads SGHTA; CDR2 reads FQGTGA. There are 18 residues in the CDR3. CDR3 DNA sequence: TGTGCCAGCAGCTTCTCCGGGACTAGCGGGGGTTTGTTGGATACGCAGTATTTT. Translating it yields CASSFSGTSGGLLDTQYF.

The chain has TRBV2 and TRBJ2-5; unclear D gene. CDR3 length: 14 residues. The V end was cut by 1 base, the J end by 3 bases, with 9 bases between. Per the germline V gene, CDR1 is SNHLY and CDR2 is FYNNEI. CDR3 amino acids: CASSEDVPKETQYF. The CDR3 region has the DNA TGTGCCAGCAGTGAAGACGTACCTAAAGAGACCCAGTACTTC.

About this clone itself: Its ends do not fully match the called genes, so a read error is possible. V and J are TRBV7-7 and TRBJ2-1, with unresolved D. CDR3 length: 14 residues. CDR1 is SSHAT and CDR2 is FNYEAQ in the germline V gene (reference sequence). The CDR3 spells CASSLSSSYNEQFF. As DNA, the CDR3 is TGTGCTAGCAGCTTATCCTCCTCCTACAATGAGCAGTTCTTC.

This sequence joins TRBV5-1 and TRBJ1-6; TRBD1 matches at 11 bases. J was trimmed by 9 bases and V by 4 bases; bases with no gene match: 6. The CDR3 contains 15 residues. Germline CDR1 SGHRS, CDR2 YFSETQ. The CDR3 coding sequence is TGCGCCAGCAGCAACGGACAGGGGGCAGGTTCACCCCTCCACTTT. It specifies CASSNGQGAGSPLHF.

V usage is TRBV28 and J usage is TRBJ1-2, with D uncertain. The CDR3 runs to 15 residues. Trimming took 3 bases from V and 0 from J, leaving 11 bases between them. Germline loops: CDR1 MDHEN, CDR2 SYDVKM. The CDR3 loop is CASSFPVGANYGYTF. The CDR3 DNA follows: TGTGCCAGCAGTTTCCCCGTGGGAGCTAACTATGGCTACACCTTC.